This entry is about one TCR beta chain. The source of the sample is a study of blood T cell repertoires in COVID-19. On the study more broadly: Acute and convalescent COVID-19 specimens originated in the United States, Italy and Spain. From T cells, B-cell-depleted T cells, or PBMCs came the material, which was cDNA or gDNA.

This CDR3 spans 16 amino acids. The V and J ends lost 2 bases and 3 bases respectively, with 16 bases between them. The germline gives CDR1 SGHVS, CDR2 FNYEAQ. Original processing notes: Amplification with reference gene primers provided the estimates of nucleated cell counts. Assay: immunoSEQ multiplex PCR; the TCRdb copy retains only in-frame clones and omits some. The V and J calls and clone size were taken over from that table, and D and trimming were inferred from the DNA. The data contain 90,000 to 100,000 clones, around 85% of them singletons. The specimen sequenced was peripheral blood. The source is a man older than 75 with acute or convalescent COVID-19. The J gene is TRBJ1-1, the V gene TRBV7-6; tentative D call: TRBD1 (5 bases). DNA of the CDR3: TGTGCCAGCAGCTTATGGGGCCCCGAACCCTACACTGAAGCTTTCTTT. This translates into CASSLWGPEPYTEAFF.